A single sample is the source of the 3 T cell receptor beta chains below, sequenced in a study of blood T cells in healthy people across ages. Using a J-beta primer mix together with a sample-barcoded 5' primer, a second PCR was run for roughly 7 to 11 cycles. TCRdb fed the 5' RACE reads into MiXCR, producing one record per CDR3 protein. The table records around 1.1 million distinct CDR3 sequences, around two fifths of them present only once. Sequencing was performed on blood. The receptors come from a young man in good health.

This clonotype was seen a few times. This chain links TRBV10-3 with TRBJ2-6, with unresolved D. CDR3 length equals 14 residues. With 6 bases removed from V and 2 bases from J, the gap between germline ends came to 8 bases. Germline V gives CDR1 ENHRY, CDR2 SYGVKD. CDR3 residues: CAIRNAAGANVLTF. DNA of the CDR3: TGTGCCATCAGGAACGCGGCTGGGGCCAACGTCCTGACTTTC.

This clonotype has more than one count but fewer than ten. The genes are TRBV10-3 and TRBJ1-1, with D perhaps TRBD1 (5 bases). CDR1 is ENHRY, CDR2 SYGVKD, per germline. The ends were cut back, 2 bases at V and 8 bases at J, with 12 bases in the middle. The CDR3 is 13 residues long. Written as DNA, the CDR3 is TGTGCCATCAGTGAGGAGGGGACGCGGGAAGCTTTCTTT. It specifies CAISEEGTREAFF.

This chain links TRBV7-2 with TRBJ1-2; D might be TRBD1 (5 bases). Germline values: CDR1 SGHTA, CDR2 FQGNSA. The V end was cut by 5 bases, the J end by 4 bases, with 23 bases between. This CDR3 spans 17 amino acids. CDR3 in DNA: TGTGCCAGCAGCCCGAGAGAATCCAGACAGACCTTCTATGGCTACACCTTC. Amino acids: CASSPRESRQTFYGYTF.